This TCR beta chain emerged from a study of CD8+ T cells in alopecia areata. The wider study: Oral tofacitinib, 5 to 10 mg twice daily, was given in an open-label trial.

The germline V and J ends were trimmed by 0 bases and 2 bases, with 9 bases remaining between them. There are 16 residues in the CDR3. Germline V gives CDR1 SGHNT, CDR2 YYREEE (reference sequence). Alopecia areata patients gave lesional scalp punch biopsies and peripheral blood samples. TCR sequencing used cDNA made by reverse transcription of extracted RNA. Only in-frame clones appear in the TCRdb table, and some are missing; sequencing was by immunoSEQ multiplex PCR. The table records approximately 140,000 clones, 80% to 90% of them present only once. The receptor was derived from a human donor with alopecia areata. This sequence joins TRBV5-4 and TRBJ2-6; D assignment may be TRBD1 or TRBD2 (5 bases each). This material consisted of CD8+ T cells sorted from blood, taken at week 0. This chain's CDR3 is CASSLGWGTGANVLTF. The CDR3 region has the DNA TGTGCCAGCAGCTTGGGATGGGGGACTGGGGCCAACGTCCTGACTTTC.